Following are 16 T cell receptor beta chains from one sample sequenced in a study of breast tumors, draining lymph nodes, adjacent tissues. TCRdb redid the calling of the multiplex PCR reads with MiXCR, one entry per CDR3 protein. The sample includes around 16,000 distinct CDR3 sequences, less than 65% of them seen just once. Sequencing input: tumor-adjacent breast tissue. These receptors were collected from a female donor with breast cancer. Some clones in this sample may be carry-over from other donors' samples.

The genes are TRBV7-8 and TRBJ2-1; 12 nucleotides match TRBD2. CDR3 length: 14 amino acids. Germline trimming cut 5 bases from V and 6 bases from J; bases unmatched to any gene: 2. CDR1 is SGHVS and CDR2 is FQNEAQ in the germline V gene. The CDR3 is CASSQTSGSNEQFF. Written as DNA, the CDR3 is TGTGCCAGCAGCCAGACTAGCGGGAGCAATGAGCAGTTCTTC.

This clonotype was seen once. The rearrangement uses TRBV19 and TRBJ1-3; possibly TRBD1 for D (5 bases). CDR3 length: 15 residues. From germline, CDR1 is LNHDA and CDR2 SQIVND (reference sequence). V was cut by 5 bases and J by 3 bases, with 14 bases left in between. CDR3 amino acids: CASSPRSRGGNTIYF. Here the CDR3 DNA reads TGTGCCAGTAGTCCCCGGTCGAGGGGTGGAAACACCATATATTTT.

The chain couples TRBV29-1 to TRBJ2-3, with 8 bases fitting TRBD1. Trimming removed 4 bases from V and 4 bases from J; junction bases left unmatched: 7. This CDR3 comprises 14 residues. Looked up from germline, CDR1 is SQVTM and CDR2 is ANQGSEA. The CDR3 is CSVVRQGAADTQYF. The CDR3 nucleotides read TGCAGCGTTGTGAGGCAGGGGGCCGCAGATACGCAGTATTTT.

The table lists this clonotype with many counts. The gene calls are TRBV5-6 and TRBJ2-7; D possibly corresponds to TRBD1 (6 bases). The CDR3 is 14 residues long. V was clipped by 4 bases and J by 2 bases, with 13 bases between them. The V gene's germline CDR1 is SGHDT and CDR2 YYEEEE. CDR3 protein: CASSTGTPPYEQYF. CDR3 bases: TGTGCCAGCAGCACGGGGACACCCCCCTACGAGCAGTACTTC.

This clonotype qualifies as medium-sized. The chain has TRBV29-1 and TRBJ1-3, with D possibly matching TRBD1 (6 bases). Trimming pared 4 bases from V and 3 bases from J, leaving 13 bases between. The CDR3 consists of 14 residues. Germline CDR1 is SQVTM and CDR2 is ANQGSEA. CDR3 coding DNA: TGCAGCGTTGCTATACAGGGTCGTGGAAACACCATATATTTT. Amino acids: CSVAIQGRGNTIYF.

For this clonotype: An end of the junction does not agree with germline; a read error may underlie this. The chain links TRBV20-1 to TRBJ1-5; D may be TRBD1 (5 bases). The CDR3 is made up of 11 amino acids. Per germline, CDR1 DFQATT and CDR2 SNEGSKA (reference sequence). The CDR3 spells CSAGQGRLQPF. In nucleotides, the CDR3 is TGCAGTGCCGGACAAGGGCGGCTTCAGCCGTTT.

This clonotype was observed at least ten times. The chain uses TRBV19 and TRBJ1-5; possibly TRBD1 for D (5 bases). Germline lookup yields CDR1 LNHDA and CDR2 SQIVND (reference sequence). V was shortened by 0 bases and J by 7 bases, with 7 bases between the two germline ends. CDR3 length: 13 residues. The CDR3 sequence: CASSIDRQQPQHF. The CDR3 DNA reads as TGTGCCAGTAGTATAGACCGACAGCAGCCCCAGCATTTT.

For this clonotype: Mismatch with germline at one junction end may stem from a read error. V gene TRBV7-2 combines with J gene TRBJ1-5; D unclear. The CDR3 totals 12 residues. Germline loops: CDR1 SGHTA, CDR2 FQGNSA. CDR3 nucleotides: TGTGCCAGCAGCCTGCCCGAGCGGCCCCAGCAATTT. This gives the protein CASSLPERPQQF.

This clonotype ranks as medium-sized (0.01 to 0.1%). The chain combines TRBV12-3 or TRBV12-4 with TRBJ2-1; 8 nucleotides match TRBD2. The CDR3 loop spans 18 amino acids. The junction had 15 bases not matched to a gene; V was cut back by 4 bases and J by 4 bases. The CDR3 DNA reads TGTGCCAGCAGTTCGGACGCCTTACTAGCGGAAACGTACAATGAGCAGTTCTTC. Its protein is CASSSDALLAETYNEQFF.

Ten or more counts support this clonotype. The gene calls are TRBV24-1 and TRBJ2-3; 14 bases fit TRBD2. CDR1 and CDR2 (germline): KGHDR, SFDVKD. Trimming removed 3 bases from V and 5 bases from J; junction bases left unmatched: 15. This CDR3 has 20 residues. The CDR3 here is CATSDPTGTSGSSFGDTQYF. The CDR3 coding sequence is TGTGCCACCAGTGATCCGACCGGGACTAGCGGGAGCTCGTTCGGAGATACGCAGTATTTT.

This clonotype was counted a few times. The chain links TRBV7-9 to TRBJ1-2; TRBD1 is a possible D gene (6 bases). V lost 6 bases, J lost 2 bases, and 10 bases lay in between. Looked up from germline, CDR1 is SEHNR and CDR2 is FQNEAQ (reference sequence). This CDR3 region has 13 residues. CDR3 sequence reads: CASRDSLNYGYTF. CDR3 DNA sequence: TGTGCCAGCAGGGACAGCCTGAACTATGGCTACACCTTC.

The CDR3 region has the DNA TGCAGTGCTAGAGTCGGGACAGAAGCTAACCCCCTCCACTTT. Amino acid sequence: CSARVGTEANPLHF. The V gene is TRBV20-1, the J gene TRBJ1-6, with 7 bases lining up with TRBD1. V trimming: 1 base; J trimming: 13 bases; junction bases outside the gene matches: 10. Looked up from germline, CDR1 is DFQATT and CDR2 is SNEGSKA (reference sequence). The CDR3 spans 14 residues.

Points on this clonotype: The conserved phenylalanine or tryptophan is not found at the CDR3 terminus, so this likely reflects a read error. The DNA is omitted, as the CDR3 cannot be located on it reliably, and the CDR3 follows TCRdb's listing. This rearrangement joins TRBV24-1 to TRBJ2-5; the D segment call TRBD1 is taken from the table without a DNA check. Per germline, CDR1 KGHDR and CDR2 SFDVKD. The CDR3 sequence runs 10 residues, both termini included. CDR3 sequence: CATSDTGQNT.

The sample holds many counts of this clonotype. The chain carries TRBV6-2 or TRBV6-3 and TRBJ2-2, with D uncertain. Germline CDR1 and CDR2: MNHEY and SVGEGT. The CDR3 is made up of 14 amino acids. V was pared by 2 bases and J by 3 bases, with 7 bases between. The CDR3 reads CASSYVPYTGELFF. Written as DNA, the CDR3 is TGTGCCAGCAGTTACGTACCCTACACCGGGGAGCTGTTTTTT.

The chain has TRBV9 and TRBJ2-5; 14 nucleotides line up with TRBD2. The V gene's germline CDR1 is SGDLS and CDR2 YYNGEE. This CDR3 has 17 amino acids. V shed 3 bases and J 5 bases; nucleotides not matched to a gene: 9. CDR3 protein: CASSGGTSGRAMETQYF. The CDR3 DNA is TGTGCCAGCAGCGGTGGGACTAGCGGGAGAGCCATGGAGACCCAGTACTTC.

The rearrangement joins TRBV9 to TRBJ2-1; 13 nucleotides agree with TRBD2. V was clipped by 3 bases and J by 9 bases; unmatched bases: 3. The CDR3 loop spans 14 amino acids. Germline CDR1 and CDR2: SGDLS and YYNGEE. The DNA for the CDR3 is TGTGCCAGCAGCGGTGGGACTAGCGGGACTGAGCAGTTCTTC. Translated, it gives CASSGGTSGTEQFF.